This TCR beta chain was captured in a study of shared clonotypes between healthy human individuals. In the study overall: A donor's plate count was three for CD4 naive and three for CD4 memory; CD8 naive had two and CD8 memory one.

Regarding this clone: What it binds is not known.

Germline CDR1 and CDR2: SNHLY and FYNNEI. V lost 7 bases, J lost 3 bases, and 15 bases lay in between. This CDR3 is built from 14 residues. Sequencing was performed with immunoSEQ multiplex PCR; in TCRdb, only in-frame clones are kept and a portion is missing. Altogether around 1.4 million clones are present, 98% to 99% being singletons, with the ten largest covering about 0.34%. Study conclusions and caveats: Around 5.3% of naive CD4 clonotypes were shared across a few donors. When compared with the clonotypes that were shared by all four sorted-subset donors, the non-shared clonotypes turned out to have lower generation probabilities.

The healthy adult donors were HIV-negative and reported no recent acute infections or vaccinations. This chain uses TRBV2 with TRBJ2-5; D gene ambiguous. The sequenced sample was naive CD4+ T cells sorted from blood. The subset is: CD45RA+ positively selected. This clonotype was obtained from a young man in good health. CDR3 residues: CASNNRAGEETQYF. DNA of the CDR3: TGTGCCAGCAACAATCGAGCCGGAGAAGAGACCCAGTACTTC.